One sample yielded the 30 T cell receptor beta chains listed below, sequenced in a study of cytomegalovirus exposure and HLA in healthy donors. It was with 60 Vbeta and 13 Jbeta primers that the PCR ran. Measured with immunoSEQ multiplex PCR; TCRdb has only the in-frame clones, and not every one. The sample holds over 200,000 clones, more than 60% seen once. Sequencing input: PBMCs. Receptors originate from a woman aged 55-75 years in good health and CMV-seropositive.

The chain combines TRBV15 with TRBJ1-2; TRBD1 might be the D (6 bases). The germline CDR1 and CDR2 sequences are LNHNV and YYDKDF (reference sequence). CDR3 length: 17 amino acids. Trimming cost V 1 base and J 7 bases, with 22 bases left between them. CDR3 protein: CATSRVLQGWLTGGYTF. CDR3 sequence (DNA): TGTGCCACCAGCAGAGTGTTGCAGGGGTGGCTAACTGGTGGCTACACCTTC. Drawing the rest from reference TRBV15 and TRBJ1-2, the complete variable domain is DAMVIQNPRYQVTQFGKPVTLSCSQTLNHNVMYWYQQKSSQAPKLLFHYYDKDFNNEADTPDNFQSRRPNTSFCFLDIRSPGLGDTAMYLCATSRVLQGWLTGGYTFGSGTRLTVV.

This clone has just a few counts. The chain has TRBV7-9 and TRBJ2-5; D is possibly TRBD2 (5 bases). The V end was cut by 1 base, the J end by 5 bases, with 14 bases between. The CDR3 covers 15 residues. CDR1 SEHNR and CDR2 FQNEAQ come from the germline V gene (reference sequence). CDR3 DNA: TGTGCCAGCAGCTTAGATCCGGGGTCTGGGGAGACCCAGTACTTC. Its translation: CASSLDPGSGETQYF. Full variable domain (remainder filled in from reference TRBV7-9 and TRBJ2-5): DTGVSQNPRHKITKRGQNVTFRCDPISEHNRLYWYRQTLGQGPEFLTYFQNEAQLEKSRLLSDRFSAERPKGSFSTLEIQRTEQGDSAMYLCASSLDPGSGETQYFGPGTRLLVL.

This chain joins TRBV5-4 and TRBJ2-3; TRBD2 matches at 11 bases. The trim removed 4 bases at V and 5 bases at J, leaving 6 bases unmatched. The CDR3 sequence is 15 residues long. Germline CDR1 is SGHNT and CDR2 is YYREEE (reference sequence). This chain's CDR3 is CASSELAGAVDTQYF. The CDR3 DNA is TGTGCCAGCAGCGAACTAGCGGGAGCCGTAGATACGCAGTATTTT. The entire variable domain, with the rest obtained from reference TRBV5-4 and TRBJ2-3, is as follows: ETGVTQSPTHLIKTRGQQVTLRCSSQSGHNTVSWYQQALGQGPQFIFQYYREEENGRGNFPPRFSGLQFPNYSSELNVNALELDDSALYLCASSELAGAVDTQYFGPGTRLTVL.

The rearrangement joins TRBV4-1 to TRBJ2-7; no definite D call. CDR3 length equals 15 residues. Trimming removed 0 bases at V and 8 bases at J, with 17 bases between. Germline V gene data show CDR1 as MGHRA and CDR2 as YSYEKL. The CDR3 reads CASSQDYAGWSQQYF. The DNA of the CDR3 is TGCGCCAGCAGCCAAGATTACGCCGGGTGGAGTCAGCAGTACTTC.

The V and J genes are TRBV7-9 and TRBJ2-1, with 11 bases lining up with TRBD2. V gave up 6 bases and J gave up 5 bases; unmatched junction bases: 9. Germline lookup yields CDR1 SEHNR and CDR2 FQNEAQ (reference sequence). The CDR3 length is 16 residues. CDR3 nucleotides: TGTGCCAGCAGGCGCCCTAGCGGGGGGCTGAACAATGAGCAGTTCTTC. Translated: CASRRPSGGLNNEQFF.

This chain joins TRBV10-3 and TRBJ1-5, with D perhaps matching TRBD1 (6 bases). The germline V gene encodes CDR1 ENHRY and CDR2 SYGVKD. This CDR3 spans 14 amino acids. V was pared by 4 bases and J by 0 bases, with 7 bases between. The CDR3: CAISAGDSNQPQHF. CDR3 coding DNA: TGTGCCATCAGTGCAGGGGATAGCAATCAGCCCCAGCATTTT.

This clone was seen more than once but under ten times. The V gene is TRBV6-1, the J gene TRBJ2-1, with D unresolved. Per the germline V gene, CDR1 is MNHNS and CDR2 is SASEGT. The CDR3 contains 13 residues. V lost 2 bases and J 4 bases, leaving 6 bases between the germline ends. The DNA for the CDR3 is TGTGCCAGCAGTGAACAGCGTTACAATGAGCAGTTCTTC. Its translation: CASSEQRYNEQFF.

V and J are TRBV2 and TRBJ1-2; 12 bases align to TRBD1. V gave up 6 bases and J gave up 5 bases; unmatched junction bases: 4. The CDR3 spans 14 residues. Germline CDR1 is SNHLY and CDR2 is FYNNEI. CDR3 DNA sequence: TGTGCCAGCAGCGGGACAGGGGGCGAATATGGCTACACCTTC. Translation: CASSGTGGEYGYTF. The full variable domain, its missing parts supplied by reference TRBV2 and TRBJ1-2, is EPEVTQTPSHQVTQMGQEVILRCVPISNHLYFYWYRQILGQKVEFLVSFYNNEISEKSEIFDDQFSVERPDGSNFTLKIRSTKLEDSAMYFCASSGTGGEYGYTFGSGTRLTVV.

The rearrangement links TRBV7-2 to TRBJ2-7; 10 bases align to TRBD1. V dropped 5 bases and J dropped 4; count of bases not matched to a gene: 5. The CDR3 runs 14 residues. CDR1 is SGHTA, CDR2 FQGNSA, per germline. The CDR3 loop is CASSQTGGGYEQYF. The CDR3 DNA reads TGTGCCAGCAGCCAGACAGGGGGCGGTTACGAGCAGTACTTC.

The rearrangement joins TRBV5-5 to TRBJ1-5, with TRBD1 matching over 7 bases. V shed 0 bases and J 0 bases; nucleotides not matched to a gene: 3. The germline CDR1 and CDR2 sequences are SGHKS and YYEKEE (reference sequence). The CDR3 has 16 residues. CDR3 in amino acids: CASSLGDSYSNQPQHF. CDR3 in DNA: TGTGCCAGCAGCTTGGGGGACAGTTATAGCAATCAGCCCCAGCATTTT. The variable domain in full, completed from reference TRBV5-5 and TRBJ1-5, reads DAGVTQSPTHLIKTRGQQVTLRCSPISGHKSVSWYQQVLGQGPQFIFQYYEKEERGRGNFPDRFSARQFPNYSSELNVNALLLGDSALYLCASSLGDSYSNQPQHFGDGTRLSIL.

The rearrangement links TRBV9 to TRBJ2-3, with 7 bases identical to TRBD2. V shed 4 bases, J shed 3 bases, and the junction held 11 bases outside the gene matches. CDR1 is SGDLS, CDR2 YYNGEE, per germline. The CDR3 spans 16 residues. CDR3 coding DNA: TGTGCCAGCAGCCCCCCCGGGGAGCGGGGTACAGATACGCAGTATTTT. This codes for CASSPPGERGTDTQYF.

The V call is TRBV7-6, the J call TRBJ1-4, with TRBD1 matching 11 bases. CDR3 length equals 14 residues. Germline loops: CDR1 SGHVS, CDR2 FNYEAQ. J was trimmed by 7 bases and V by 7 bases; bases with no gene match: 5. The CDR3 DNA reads TGTGCCAGCACCTGGACAGGGGGCGGTGAAAAACTGTTTTTT. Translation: CASTWTGGGEKLFF.

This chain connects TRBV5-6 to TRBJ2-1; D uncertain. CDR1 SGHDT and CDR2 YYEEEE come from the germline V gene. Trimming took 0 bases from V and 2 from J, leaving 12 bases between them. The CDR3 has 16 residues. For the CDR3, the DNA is TGTGCCAGCAGCTTGGTTGCAGGATCGACCTACAATGAGCAGTTCTTC. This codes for CASSLVAGSTYNEQFF.

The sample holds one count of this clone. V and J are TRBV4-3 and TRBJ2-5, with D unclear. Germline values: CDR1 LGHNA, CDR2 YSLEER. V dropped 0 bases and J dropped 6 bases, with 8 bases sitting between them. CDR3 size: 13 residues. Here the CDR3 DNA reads TGCGCCAGCAGCCAAGAGCGGAAACAGACCCAGTACTTC. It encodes CASSQERKQTQYF.

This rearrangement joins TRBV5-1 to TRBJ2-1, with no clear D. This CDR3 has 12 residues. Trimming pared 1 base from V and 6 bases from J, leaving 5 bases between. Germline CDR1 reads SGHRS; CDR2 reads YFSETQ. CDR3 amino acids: CASSLLANEQFF. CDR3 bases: TGCGCCAGCAGCTTGTTGGCCAATGAGCAGTTCTTC.

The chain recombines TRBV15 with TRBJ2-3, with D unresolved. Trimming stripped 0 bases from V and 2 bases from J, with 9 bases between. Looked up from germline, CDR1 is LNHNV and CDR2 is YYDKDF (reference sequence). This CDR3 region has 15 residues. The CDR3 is CATSRDMATTDTQYF. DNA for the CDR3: TGTGCCACCAGCAGAGATATGGCCACCACAGATACGCAGTATTTT.

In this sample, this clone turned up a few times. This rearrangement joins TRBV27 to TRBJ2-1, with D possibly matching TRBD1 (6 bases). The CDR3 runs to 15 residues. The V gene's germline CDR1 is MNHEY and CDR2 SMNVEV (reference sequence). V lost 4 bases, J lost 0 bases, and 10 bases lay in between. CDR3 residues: CASSSTGGSYNEQFF. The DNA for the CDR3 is TGTGCCAGCAGTTCGACAGGTGGCTCCTACAATGAGCAGTTCTTC.

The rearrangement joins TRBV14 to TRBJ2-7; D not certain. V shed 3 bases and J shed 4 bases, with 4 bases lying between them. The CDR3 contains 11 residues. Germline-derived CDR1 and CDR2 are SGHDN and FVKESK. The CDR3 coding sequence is TGTGCCAGCAGCCACTCTTACGAGCAGTACTTC. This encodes CASSHSYEQYF.

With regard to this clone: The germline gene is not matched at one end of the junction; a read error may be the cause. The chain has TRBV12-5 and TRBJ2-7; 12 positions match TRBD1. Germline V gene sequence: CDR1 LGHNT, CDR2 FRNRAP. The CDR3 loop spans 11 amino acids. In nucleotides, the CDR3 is TGTGCTAGTGGTCTTCCGGGACAGGGGGCCTTC. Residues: CASGLPGQGAF.

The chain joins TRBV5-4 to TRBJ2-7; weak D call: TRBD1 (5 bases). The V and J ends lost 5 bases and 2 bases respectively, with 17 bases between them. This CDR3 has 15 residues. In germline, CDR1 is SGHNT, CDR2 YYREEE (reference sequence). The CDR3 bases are TGTGCCAGCAGAATTGCCCCGACAGTTACCTACGAGCAGTACTTC. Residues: CASRIAPTVTYEQYF.

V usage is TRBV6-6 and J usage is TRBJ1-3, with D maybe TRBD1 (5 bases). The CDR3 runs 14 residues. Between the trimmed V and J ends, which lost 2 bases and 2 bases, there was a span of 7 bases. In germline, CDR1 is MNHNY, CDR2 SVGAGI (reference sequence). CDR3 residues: CASSYTRAGNTIYF. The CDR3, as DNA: TGTGCCAGCAGTTACACCAGGGCTGGAAACACCATATATTTT.

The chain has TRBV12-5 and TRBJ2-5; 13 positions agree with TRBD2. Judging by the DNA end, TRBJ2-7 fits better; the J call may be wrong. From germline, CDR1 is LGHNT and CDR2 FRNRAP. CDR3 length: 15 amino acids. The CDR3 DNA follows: TGTGCTAGTGGTTTTGGGACTAGCGGGAACTACGAGCAGTACTTC. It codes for CASGFGTSGNYEQYF.

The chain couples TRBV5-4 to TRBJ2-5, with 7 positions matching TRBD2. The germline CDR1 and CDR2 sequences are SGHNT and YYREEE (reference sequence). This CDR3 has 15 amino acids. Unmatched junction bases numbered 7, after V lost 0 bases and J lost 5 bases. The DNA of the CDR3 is TGTGCCAGCAGCTTGGAGCCCGCGGGGGAGGAGACCCAGTACTTC. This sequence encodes CASSLEPAGEETQYF.

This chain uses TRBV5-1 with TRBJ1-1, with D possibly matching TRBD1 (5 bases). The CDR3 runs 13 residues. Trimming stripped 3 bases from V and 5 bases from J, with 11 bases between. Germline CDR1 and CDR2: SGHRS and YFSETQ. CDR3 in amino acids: CASSSGGRTEAFF. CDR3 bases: TGCGCCAGCAGCTCGGGGGGAAGAACTGAAGCTTTCTTT.

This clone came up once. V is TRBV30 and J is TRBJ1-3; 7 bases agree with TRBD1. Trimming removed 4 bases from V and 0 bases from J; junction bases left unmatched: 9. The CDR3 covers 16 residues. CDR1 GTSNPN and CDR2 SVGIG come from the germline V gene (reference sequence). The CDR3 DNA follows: TGTGCCTGGACTATGGACAGGACTTTCTCTGGAAACACCATATATTTT. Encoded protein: CAWTMDRTFSGNTIYF.

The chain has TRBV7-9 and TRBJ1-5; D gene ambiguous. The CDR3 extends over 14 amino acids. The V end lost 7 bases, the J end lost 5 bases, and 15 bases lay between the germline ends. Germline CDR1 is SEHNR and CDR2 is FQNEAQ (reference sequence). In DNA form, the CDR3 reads TGTGCCAGCACCCCCGGACCGGGATATCAGCCCCAGCATTTT. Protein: CASTPGPGYQPQHF.

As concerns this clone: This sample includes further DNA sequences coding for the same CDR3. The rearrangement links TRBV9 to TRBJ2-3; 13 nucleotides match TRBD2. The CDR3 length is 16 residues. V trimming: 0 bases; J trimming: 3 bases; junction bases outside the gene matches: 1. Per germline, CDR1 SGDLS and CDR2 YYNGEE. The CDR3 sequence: CASSVGLAGGTDTQYF. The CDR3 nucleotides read TGTGCCAGCAGCGTAGGACTAGCGGGGGGAACAGATACGCAGTATTTT.

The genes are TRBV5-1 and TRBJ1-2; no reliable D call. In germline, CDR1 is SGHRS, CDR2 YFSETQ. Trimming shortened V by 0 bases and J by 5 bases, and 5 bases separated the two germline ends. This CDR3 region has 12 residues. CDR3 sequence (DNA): TGCGCCAGCAGCTTGGGTCGGTATGGCTACACCTTC. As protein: CASSLGRYGYTF.

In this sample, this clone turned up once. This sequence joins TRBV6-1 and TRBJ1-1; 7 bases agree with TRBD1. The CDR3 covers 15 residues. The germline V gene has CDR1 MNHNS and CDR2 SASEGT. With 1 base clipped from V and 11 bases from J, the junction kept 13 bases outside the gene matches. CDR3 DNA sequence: TGTGCCAGCAGTGAAGACCTTAGGGGGGCAGGGGGTGCTTTCTTT. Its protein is CASSEDLRGAGGAFF.

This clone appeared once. CDR3 sequence (DNA): TGTGCCAGCAGTTTTCAGGGGACGGATGGCTACACCTTC. It encodes CASSFQGTDGYTF. The chain couples TRBV28 to TRBJ1-2, with D possibly matching TRBD1 (6 bases). V was clipped by 3 bases and J by 6 bases, with 11 bases between them. Germline V gene sequence: CDR1 MDHEN, CDR2 SYDVKM. This CDR3 region has 13 residues.